Below, 29 T cell receptor beta chains from the same sample are listed, as sequenced in a study of T-cell memory formation after mild COVID-19. TCRdb analysed the 5' RACE reads with MiXCR anew, one entry per CDR3 protein. This table has a few hundred thousand distinct CDR3 sequences, around 28% appearing once. The material sequenced was PBMCs or a T cell subset sorted from them (not recorded which). The source is an adult woman who had mild COVID-19 (a few samples of this study predate the infection). Cell type and time point are not known.

This clonotype was detected only a few times. The chain employs TRBV20-1 and TRBJ1-5; D gene uncertain. Germline lookup yields CDR1 DFQATT and CDR2 SNEGSKA (reference sequence). Trimming removed 5 bases at V and 4 bases at J, with 15 bases between. This CDR3 contains 14 residues. CDR3 DNA sequence: TGCAGTGCTCGGGAGCCAACTTATAATCAGCCCCAGCATTTT. Its translation: CSAREPTYNQPQHF.

The chain recombines TRBV4-1 with TRBJ2-5, with 13 nucleotides matching TRBD2. Germline V gives CDR1 MGHRA, CDR2 YSYEKL. The V and J ends lost 1 base and 1 base, in that order; junction bases with no gene match: 6. This CDR3 is 18 amino acids long. The CDR3 nucleotides read TGCGCCAGCAGCCAAGGTGTCACTAGCGGGGGGGCCCAAGAGACCCAGTACTTC. Protein product: CASSQGVTSGGAQETQYF.

This clonotype occurred a few times. One end of the junction fails to match germline, which may point to a read error. The rearrangement joins TRBV7-2 to TRBJ2-1, with 15 bases identical to TRBD2. The CDR3 sequence is 16 residues long. Germline values: CDR1 SGHTA, CDR2 FQGNSA. The CDR3 is CASSLESIGLAGGLLF. In nucleotides, the CDR3 is TGTGCCAGCAGCTTAGAGTCTATTGGACTAGCGGGGGGGCTTCTCTTC.

V gene TRBV5-1 combines with J gene TRBJ2-7; 11 bases agree with TRBD2. This CDR3 contains 15 residues. V dropped 0 bases and J dropped 3; count of bases not matched to a gene: 2. CDR1 and CDR2 (germline): SGHRS, YFSETQ. The CDR3 loop reads CASSLVGTSGYEQYF. Here the CDR3 DNA reads TGCGCCAGCAGCTTGGTCGGGACTAGCGGCTACGAGCAGTACTTC. Combining the CDR3 with reference TRBV5-1 and TRBJ2-7 gives the whole variable domain KAGVTQTPRYLIKTRGQQVTLSCSPISGHRSVSWYQQTPGQGLQFLFEYFSETQRNKGNFPGRFSGRQFSNSRSEMNVSTLELGDSALYLCASSLVGTSGYEQYFGPGTRLTVT.

This clonotype was seen at least ten times. In DNA form, the CDR3 reads TGCGCCAGCAGCCAAGATATAGGAGCTTTCCCAGATACGCAGTATTTT. Amino acids: CASSQDIGAFPDTQYF. This chain joins TRBV4-3 and TRBJ2-3; the D is unclear. The CDR3 consists of 16 residues. Germline CDR1 reads LGHNA; CDR2 reads YSLEER. The germline V and J ends were trimmed by 0 bases and 4 bases, with 14 bases remaining between them.

The chain has TRBV2 and TRBJ1-2; TRBD1 might be the D (5 bases). Trimming cost V 0 bases and J 8 bases, with 13 bases left between them. In germline, CDR1 is SNHLY, CDR2 FYNNEI. The CDR3 extends over 14 amino acids. The DNA for the CDR3 is TGTGCCAGCAGTGAAGCACGGGGGAATGCAGGCTACACCTTC. The encoded protein is CASSEARGNAGYTF.

The sample holds one count of this clonotype. V usage is TRBV7-8 and J usage is TRBJ1-1; 10 positions match TRBD1. The CDR3 contains 15 residues. Germline assignment: CDR1 SGHVS and CDR2 FQNEAQ. V was pared by 0 bases and J by 6 bases, with 4 bases of the junction left unmatched. This chain's CDR3 is CASSLAFGTGAEAFF. The CDR3 DNA follows: TGTGCCAGCAGCTTAGCTTTTGGGACAGGGGCTGAAGCTTTCTTT.

This clonotype was recorded a few times. In nucleotides, the CDR3 is TGTGCCAGCAGCGTAAACACAGGGCTAGTGATCACTGAAGCTTTCTTT. It specifies CASSVNTGLVITEAFF. The J gene is TRBJ1-1, the V gene TRBV9; a possible D gene is TRBD1 (6 bases). The CDR3 runs to 16 residues. CDR1 and CDR2 from the germline V gene are SGDLS and YYNGEE. V was cut by 1 base and J by 4 bases, with 17 bases left in between. The entire variable domain, with the rest obtained from reference TRBV9 and TRBJ1-1, is as follows: DSGVTQTPKHLITATGQRVTLRCSPRSGDLSVYWYQQSLDQGLQFLIQYYNGEERAKGNILERFSAQQFPDLHSELNLSSLELGDSALYFCASSVNTGLVITEAFFGQGTRLTVV.

This chain joins TRBV6-5 and TRBJ2-2; D gene unclear. V lost 5 bases to trimming and J lost 2 bases, with 6 bases between them. Germline V gene lookup returns CDR1 MNHEY and CDR2 SVGAGI. The length of the CDR3 is 13 residues. The CDR3, as DNA: TGTGCCAGCAGTGGACGAAACACCGGGGAGCTGTTTTTT. Protein product: CASSGRNTGELFF.

V usage is TRBV7-2 and J usage is TRBJ1-4, with 8 bases aligning to TRBD1. CDR1 and CDR2 (germline): SGHTA, FQGNSA. Losses at the gene ends were 4 bases for V and 8 bases for J; bases not matched to a gene: 12. There are 16 residues in the CDR3. CDR3 protein: CASSSPGQQGGEKLFF. CDR3 in DNA: TGTGCCAGCAGCTCCCCGGGGCAACAGGGGGGCGAAAAACTGTTTTTT.

This clonotype was detected a few times. The chain links TRBV7-9 to TRBJ1-2; D may be TRBD1 (5 bases). The CDR3 is 16 residues long. Germline V lookup: CDR1 SEHNR, CDR2 FQNEAQ (reference sequence). V lost 0 bases to trimming and J lost 0 bases, with 11 bases between them. CDR3 amino acids: CASSLAIGTANYGYTF. For the CDR3, the DNA is TGTGCCAGCAGCTTAGCAATAGGGACCGCTAACTATGGCTACACCTTC.

This clonotype was counted between two and nine times. The genes are TRBV6-5 and TRBJ2-5, with a weak D call TRBD1 (6 bases). This CDR3 contains 14 residues. V shed 0 bases and J shed 4 bases, with 9 bases lying between them. Germline-derived CDR1 and CDR2 are MNHEY and SVGAGI. CDR3 in DNA: TGTGCCAGCAGTTACTCTGGACAGAGAGAGACCCAGTACTTC. Translation gives CASSYSGQRETQYF.

V is TRBV25-1 and J is TRBJ1-2; D is perhaps TRBD1 (6 bases). The V gene's germline CDR1 is MGHDK and CDR2 SYGVNS. Deletions cut 1 base from V and 3 bases from J, with 15 bases between. The CDR3 extends over 16 amino acids. The CDR3 nucleotides read TGTGCCAGCAGTGAATTAGTGGGGGCTTCAGACTATGGCTACACCTTC. Its translation: CASSELVGASDYGYTF.

The J gene is TRBJ2-2, the V gene TRBV24-1; D may match TRBD1 or TRBD2 (5 bases each). CDR1 and CDR2 from the germline V gene are KGHDR and SFDVKD. This CDR3 has 16 amino acids. V was clipped by 2 bases and J by 5 bases, with 14 bases between them. CDR3 nucleotides: TGTGCCACCAGTGATTGGACAATCGAGGGAACCGGGGAGCTGTTTTTT. Its translation: CATSDWTIEGTGELFF.

The genes are TRBV29-1 and TRBJ1-2; 10 bases are shared with TRBD1. Trimming removed 4 bases from V and 6 bases from J; junction bases left unmatched: 5. This CDR3 comprises 13 residues. Per germline, CDR1 SQVTM and CDR2 ANQGSEA. CDR3 sequence: CSVGRGQGDGYTF. For the CDR3, the DNA is TGCAGCGTTGGACGTGGACAGGGGGATGGCTACACCTTC.

A word on this clonotype: At one boundary the junction diverges from the germline segment, which might be a read error. This rearrangement joins TRBV7-7 to TRBJ2-7; 7 bases agree with TRBD1. Germline V gives CDR1 SSHAT, CDR2 FNYEAQ (reference sequence). This CDR3 is 13 amino acids long. CDR3 protein: CASSPHRGDEQYF. The CDR3 DNA reads as TGTGCTAGCAGCCCACACAGGGGCGACGAGCAGTACTTC.

This chain uses TRBV4-1 with TRBJ1-4; weak D call: TRBD1 (5 bases). This CDR3 has 16 residues. Trimming took 1 base from V and 8 from J, leaving 17 bases between them. Germline values: CDR1 MGHRA, CDR2 YSYEKL. CDR3 sequence (DNA): TGCGCCAGCAGCCAAGTCGGGCAGACAGTGCCCGAAAAACTGTTTTTT. Residues: CASSQVGQTVPEKLFF.

This clonotype was seen just once. The gene calls are TRBV7-2 and TRBJ1-2; unclear D gene. The CDR3 loop spans 14 amino acids. CDR1 is SGHTA, CDR2 FQGNSA, per germline. V was shortened by 4 bases and J by 4 bases, with 13 bases between the two germline ends. CDR3 loop: CASSSSRLPYGYTF. The CDR3 DNA reads as TGTGCCAGCAGCTCCAGTCGGTTACCCTATGGCTACACCTTC.

V usage is TRBV27 and J usage is TRBJ1-2; D uncertain. The CDR3 is 14 residues long. With 3 bases removed from V and 8 bases from J, the gap between germline ends came to 16 bases. Germline CDR1 and CDR2: MNHEY and SMNVEV (reference sequence). The CDR3 loop is CASSLVSGLSGYTF. In DNA form, the CDR3 reads TGTGCCAGCAGTTTGGTTAGCGGGTTAAGCGGCTACACCTTC.

The genes are TRBV5-1 and TRBJ1-1; D is perhaps TRBD1 (6 bases). Trimming took off 1 base at V and 1 base at J, with 8 bases between the two ends. Germline values: CDR1 SGHRS, CDR2 YFSETQ. The CDR3 is made up of 14 amino acids. CDR3 coding DNA: TGCGCCAGCAGCTTGATGGGGGCGAACACTGAAGCTTTCTTT. This translates into CASSLMGANTEAFF.

The chain uses TRBV25-1 and TRBJ2-5; 11 bases are a match to TRBD2. This CDR3 spans 17 amino acids. Germline lookup yields CDR1 MGHDK and CDR2 SYGVNS. Trimming at V came to 4 bases and at J to 2 bases, leaving 9 bases not matched to a gene. The CDR3 bases are TGTGCCAGCAGTGTGGGGGGGACTAGCGGAATACAAGAGACCCAGTACTTC. Protein sequence: CASSVGGTSGIQETQYF.

There are a few counts of this clonotype. The V gene is TRBV14, the J gene TRBJ2-7; 10 nucleotides match TRBD2. V dropped 5 bases and J dropped 1; count of bases not matched to a gene: 5. Looked up from germline, CDR1 is SGHDN and CDR2 is FVKESK. The CDR3 covers 15 residues. As DNA, the CDR3 is TGTGCCAGCAGCAAGGGACTAGCGAGGTCCTACGAGCAGTACTTC. Translation gives CASSKGLARSYEQYF.

Only a few counts were recorded for this clonotype. The chain couples TRBV18 to TRBJ1-2, with TRBD1 matching 7 bases. Unmatched junction bases numbered 9, after V lost 6 bases and J lost 5 bases. This CDR3 has 14 amino acids. CDR1 is KGHSH, CDR2 LQKENI, per germline. In DNA, the CDR3 is TGTGCCAGCTCCCCCAGGGAGGGGGCTTATGGCTACACCTTC. Encoded protein: CASSPREGAYGYTF.

This sequence joins TRBV7-9 and TRBJ1-2, with a possible D match to TRBD1 (5 bases). The CDR3 has 14 amino acids. V was trimmed by 1 base and J by 5 bases, leaving 11 bases between them. CDR1 is SEHNR, CDR2 FQNEAQ, per germline (reference sequence). The CDR3 DNA reads as TGTGCCAGCAGCTTAGTCGGGACGGGATATGGCTACACCTTC. Translating it yields CASSLVGTGYGYTF.

V is TRBV7-9 and J is TRBJ2-7; D gene unclear. The germline CDR1 and CDR2 sequences are SEHNR and FQNEAQ (reference sequence). V was trimmed by 5 bases and J by 8 bases, leaving 10 bases between them. The CDR3 loop spans 11 amino acids. The CDR3 loop reads CASSPGYKQYF. The CDR3 DNA reads TGTGCCAGCAGCCCGGGCTATAAGCAGTACTTC.

V and J are TRBV9 and TRBJ2-2; a weak D match, TRBD1 (6 bases). This CDR3 has 14 residues. Per germline, CDR1 SGDLS and CDR2 YYNGEE. V was cut by 4 bases and J by 5 bases, with 12 bases left in between. The CDR3 here is CASSPSQGTGELFF. In nucleotides, the CDR3 is TGTGCCAGCAGCCCCAGCCAGGGGACCGGGGAGCTGTTTTTT.

In this sample, this clonotype turned up once. The chain has TRBV6-9 and TRBJ2-1; 7 bases line up with TRBD2. The CDR3 has 17 amino acids. The germline V gene has CDR1 MNHGY and CDR2 SVAAGI. V lost 2 bases and J lost 1; bases outside the gene matches: 8. The CDR3 sequence is CASSYPPREGSYNEQFF. The CDR3 nucleotides read TGTGCCAGCAGTTATCCCCCTAGGGAGGGGTCCTACAATGAGCAGTTCTTC.

The table lists this clonotype with a few counts. The V and J genes are TRBV15 and TRBJ1-3; D is undetermined. The CDR3 is 16 residues long. Germline CDR1 LNHNV, CDR2 YYDKDF (reference sequence). Trimming took off 8 bases at V and 3 bases at J, with 20 bases between the two ends. CDR3 residues: CATGNAGLSFGNTIYF. For the CDR3, the DNA is TGTGCCACCGGGAACGCTGGTTTGTCCTTTGGAAACACCATATATTTT.

The chain links TRBV4-1 to TRBJ2-2; a possible D gene is TRBD1 (7 bases). Germline loops: CDR1 MGHRA, CDR2 YSYEKL. V lost 0 bases to trimming and J lost 7 bases, with 18 bases between them. The CDR3 totals 17 residues. This CDR3 reads CASSQDRRRGRVGELFF. The CDR3 nucleotides are TGCGCCAGCAGCCAAGATAGGAGGAGGGGGCGAGTCGGGGAGCTGTTTTTT.